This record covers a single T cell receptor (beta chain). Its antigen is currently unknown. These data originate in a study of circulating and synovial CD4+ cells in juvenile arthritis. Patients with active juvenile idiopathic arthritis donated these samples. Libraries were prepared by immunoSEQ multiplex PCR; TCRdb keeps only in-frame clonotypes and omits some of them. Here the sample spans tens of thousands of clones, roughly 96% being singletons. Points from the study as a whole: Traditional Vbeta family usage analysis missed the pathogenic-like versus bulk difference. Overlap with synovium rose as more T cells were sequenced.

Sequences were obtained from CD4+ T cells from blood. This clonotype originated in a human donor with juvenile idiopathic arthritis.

The CDR3 protein is CASSSGQGPYEQYF. The CDR3 DNA sequence: TGCGCCAGCAGCTCGGGACAGGGCCCCTACGAGCAGTACTTC. The chain has TRBV5-1 and TRBJ2-7; 9 bases fit TRBD1. The CDR3 is made up of 14 amino acids. Germline V gene data show CDR1 as SGHRS and CDR2 as YFSETQ. V shed 3 bases and J 2 bases; nucleotides not matched to a gene: 3.